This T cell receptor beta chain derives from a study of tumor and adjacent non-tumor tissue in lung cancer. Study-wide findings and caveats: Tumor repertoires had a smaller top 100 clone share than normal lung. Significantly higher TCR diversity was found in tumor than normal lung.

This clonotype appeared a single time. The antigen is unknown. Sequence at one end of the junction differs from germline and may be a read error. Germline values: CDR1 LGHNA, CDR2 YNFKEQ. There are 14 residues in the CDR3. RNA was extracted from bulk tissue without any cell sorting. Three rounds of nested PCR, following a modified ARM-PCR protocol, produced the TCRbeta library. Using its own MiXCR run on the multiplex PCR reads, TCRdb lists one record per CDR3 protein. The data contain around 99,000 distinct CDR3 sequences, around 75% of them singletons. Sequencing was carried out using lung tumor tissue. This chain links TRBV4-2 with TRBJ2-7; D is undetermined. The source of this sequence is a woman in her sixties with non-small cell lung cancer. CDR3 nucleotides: TGTGTCAGCAGCCAAACATCAGGAATCTACGAGCAGTATTTC. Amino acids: CVSSQTSGIYEQYF.